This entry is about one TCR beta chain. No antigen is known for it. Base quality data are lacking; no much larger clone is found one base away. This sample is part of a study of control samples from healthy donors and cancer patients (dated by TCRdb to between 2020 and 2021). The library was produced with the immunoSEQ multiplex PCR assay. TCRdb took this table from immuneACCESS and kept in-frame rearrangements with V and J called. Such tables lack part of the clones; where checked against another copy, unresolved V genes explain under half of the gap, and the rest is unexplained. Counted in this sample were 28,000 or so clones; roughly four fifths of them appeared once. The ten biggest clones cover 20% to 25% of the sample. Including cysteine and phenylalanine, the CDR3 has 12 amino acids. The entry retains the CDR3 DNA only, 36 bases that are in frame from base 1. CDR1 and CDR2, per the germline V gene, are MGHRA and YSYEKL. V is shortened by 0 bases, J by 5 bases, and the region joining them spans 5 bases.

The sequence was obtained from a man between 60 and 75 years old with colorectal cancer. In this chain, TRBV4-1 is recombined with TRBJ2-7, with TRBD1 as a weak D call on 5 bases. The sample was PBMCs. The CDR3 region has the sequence CASSQEGDEQYF. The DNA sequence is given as TGCGCCAGCAGCCAAGAAGGGGACGAGCAGTACTTC.